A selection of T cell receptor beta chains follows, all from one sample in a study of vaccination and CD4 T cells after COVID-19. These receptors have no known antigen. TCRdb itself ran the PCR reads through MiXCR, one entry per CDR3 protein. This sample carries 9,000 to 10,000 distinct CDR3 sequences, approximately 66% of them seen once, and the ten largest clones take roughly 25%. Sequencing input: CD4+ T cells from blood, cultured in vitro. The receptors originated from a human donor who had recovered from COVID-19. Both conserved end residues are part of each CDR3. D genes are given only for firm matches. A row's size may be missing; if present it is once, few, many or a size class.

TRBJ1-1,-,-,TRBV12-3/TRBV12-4,TGTGCCAGCAGTTCCAGGGCGGGGGACACTGAAGCTTTCTTT,CASSSRAGDTEAFF
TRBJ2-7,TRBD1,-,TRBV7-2,TGTGCCAGCAGCCTCGGGACAGCCCTCGGGGAGCAGTACTTC,CASSLGTALGEQYF
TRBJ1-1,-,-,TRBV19,TGTGCCAGTAGGAAAGGGGGGAATGATGAAGCTTTCTTT,CASRKGGNDEAFF
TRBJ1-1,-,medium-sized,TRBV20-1,TGCAGTGCTATGCTCAGGGTATTGAACACTGAAGCTTTCTTT,CSAMLRVLNTEAFF
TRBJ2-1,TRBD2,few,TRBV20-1,TGCAGTGCTCGTCTTTCGGGACTAGCTCCGTTCTTC,CSARLSGLAPFF
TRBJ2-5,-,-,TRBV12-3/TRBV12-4,TGTGCCAGCAGTCCCCGGTCTCCGAGAGGCCAAGAGACCCAGTACTTC,CASSPRSPRGQETQYF
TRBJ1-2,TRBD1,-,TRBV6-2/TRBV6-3,TGTGCCAGCAGTTCCGCGACAGGGGGCTACACCTTC,CASSSATGGYTF
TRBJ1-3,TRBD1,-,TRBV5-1,TGCGCCAGCAGCTTAACCCCCGGCGACAGGGTAAACACCATATATTTT,CASSLTPGDRVNTIYF
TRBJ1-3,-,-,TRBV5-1,TGCGCCAGCAGTTCGTTCGGACCGCCGGAAAACACCATATATTTT,CASSSFGPPENTIYF
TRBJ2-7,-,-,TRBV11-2,TGTGCCAGCAGCTTACCTCGGGGGATTGGGGAGCAGTACTTC,CASSLPRGIGEQYF
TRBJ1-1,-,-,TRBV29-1,TGCAGCGTTGAGGAGGTCACTGAAGCTTTCTTT,CSVEEVTEAFF
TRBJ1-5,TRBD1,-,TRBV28,TGTGCCAGCAGTTCCCAGGCGGCCCAGGGGGCAAATCAGCCCCAGCATTTT,CASSSQAAQGANQPQHF
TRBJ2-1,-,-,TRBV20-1,TGCAGTGCTAGAGATCTAGGGCCAAGGGGAAAAAAGGCCTCCTACAATGAGCAGTTCTTC,CSARDLGPRGKKASYNEQFF
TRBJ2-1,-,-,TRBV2,TGTGCCAGCAGTACCCATAATGAGCAGTTCTTC,CASSTHNEQFF
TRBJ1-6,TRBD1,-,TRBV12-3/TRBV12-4,TGTGCCAGCAGGTCCGGGACAGATAATTCACCCCTCCACTTT,CASRSGTDNSPLHF
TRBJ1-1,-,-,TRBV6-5,TGTGCCAGCAGTTACTGGGGAAGACGGACTGAAGCTTTCTTT,CASSYWGRRTEAFF
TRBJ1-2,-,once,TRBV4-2,TGTGCCAGCAGCCTAGCGGCCTATGGCTACACCTTC,CASSLAAYGYTF
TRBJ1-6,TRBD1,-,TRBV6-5,TGTGCCAGCAGTTCAGGGGGGAATTCACCCCTCCACTTT,CASSSGGNSPLHF
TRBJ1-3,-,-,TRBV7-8,TGTGCCAGCAGCTTTTACAGGCTTGGCTCTGGAAACACCATATATTTT,CASSFYRLGSGNTIYF
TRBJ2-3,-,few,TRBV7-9,TGTGCCAGCAGCTCTGACTACACAGATACGCAGTATTTT,CASSSDYTDTQYF
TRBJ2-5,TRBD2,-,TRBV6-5,TGTGCCAGCAGTTACGTGGAAATAGCGGGGGGGCCGAGAATCCAAGAGACCCAGTACTTC,CASSYVEIAGGPRIQETQYF
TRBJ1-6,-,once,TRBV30,TGTGCCTGGAGTGTTACAGCGAGCTCCTATAATTCACCCCTCCACTTT,CAWSVTASSYNSPLHF
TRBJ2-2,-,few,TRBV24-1,TGTGCCACCAGTGATTACGGGGCCGGGGAGCTGTTTTTT,CATSDYGAGELFF
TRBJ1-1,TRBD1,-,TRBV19,TGTGCCAGTAGTAACAGGGGCCGGACTGAAGCTTTCTTT,CASSNRGRTEAFF
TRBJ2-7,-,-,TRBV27,TGTGCCAGCAGTTTCAGGATCGACGGGGCCTACGAGCAGTACTTC,CASSFRIDGAYEQYF
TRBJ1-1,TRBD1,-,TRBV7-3,TGTGCCAGCAGCCGTGGACAGGGGAACACTGAAGCTTTCTTT,CASSRGQGNTEAFF
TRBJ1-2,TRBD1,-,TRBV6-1,TGTGCCAGCAGGACACGACAGGGCGCGGATGGCTACACCTTC,CASRTRQGADGYTF
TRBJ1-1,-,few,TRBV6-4,TGTGCCAGCAGTGTCAGCATACATATGCGGAACACTGAAGCTTTCTTT,CASSVSIHMRNTEAFF
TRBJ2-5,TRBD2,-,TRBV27,TGTGCCAGCAGTCCCCTAGCGGGGGGCCAAGAGACCCAGTACTTC,CASSPLAGGQETQYF
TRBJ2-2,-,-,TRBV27,TGTGCCAGCAGTTTATCTGGCGGGACCGGGGAGCTGTTTTTT,CASSLSGGTGELFF
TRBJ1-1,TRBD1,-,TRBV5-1,TGCGCCAGCAGCTTGGCCAGGGGGACTCTGAACACTGAAGCTTTCTTT,CASSLARGTLNTEAFF
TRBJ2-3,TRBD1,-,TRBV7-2,TGTGCCAGCAGCCCACGGACAGGGTTACGCACAGATACGCAGTATTTT,CASSPRTGLRTDTQYF
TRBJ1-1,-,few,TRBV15,TGTGCCACCAGCAGAGATAAGAACACTGAAGCTTTCTTT,CATSRDKNTEAFF
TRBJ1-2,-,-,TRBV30,TGTGCCTGGATGAGGGGGGATGGCTACACCTTC,CAWMRGDGYTF
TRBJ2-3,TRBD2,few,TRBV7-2,TGTGCCAGCAGCTTAGCGTTTACTAGCGGGGGGGCAGATACGCAGTATTTT,CASSLAFTSGGADTQYF
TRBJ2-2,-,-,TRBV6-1,TGTGCCGGGGCACTTCCGAACACCGGGGAGCTGTTTTTT,CAGALPNTGELFF
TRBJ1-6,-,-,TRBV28,TGTGCCAGCAAAGCTAATTCACCCCTCCACTTT,CASKANSPLHF
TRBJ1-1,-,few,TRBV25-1,TGTGCCAGCAAGGCCCCCGGGGGGCACACTGAAGCTTTCTTT,CASKAPGGHTEAFF
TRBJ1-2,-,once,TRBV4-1,TGCGCCAGCAGCCAAGATCTGATCAACATCTATGGCTACACCTTC,CASSQDLINIYGYTF
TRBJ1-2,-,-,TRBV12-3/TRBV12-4,TGTGCCAGCAGTTTAGATCGGGGAAAAAGTGGCTACACCTTC,CASSLDRGKSGYTF
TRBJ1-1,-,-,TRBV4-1,TGCGCCAGCAGCCAACCCACCCGGAGGGGCGAAGACACTGAAGCTTTCTTT,CASSQPTRRGEDTEAFF
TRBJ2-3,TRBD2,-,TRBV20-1,TGCAGTGCTAGAGACTGGGGGACTAGCGGGGGCACGCAGTATTTT,CSARDWGTSGGTQYF
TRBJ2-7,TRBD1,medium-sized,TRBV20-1,TGCAGTGCTAGATCCGGGACAGGGGGGTACGAGCAGTACTTC,CSARSGTGGYEQYF
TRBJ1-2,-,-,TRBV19,TGTGCCAGTAGTATGCCCCCCTCCTGGGGCTACACCTTC,CASSMPPSWGYTF
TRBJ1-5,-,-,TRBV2,TGTGCCAGCAGTGAGGGGGCTAGCAATCAGCCCCAGCATTTT,CASSEGASNQPQHF
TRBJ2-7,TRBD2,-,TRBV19,TGTGCCAGTAGTTCCGCCGGGGGGGTAATTCGCTACGAGCAGTACTTC,CASSSAGGVIRYEQYF
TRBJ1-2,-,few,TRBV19,TGTGCCAGTAGTTACACAGGGATGGAGGGCTATGGCTACACCTTC,CASSYTGMEGYGYTF
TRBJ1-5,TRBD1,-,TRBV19,TGTGCCAGTAGCGAGGGGACAGGGGGCGACTTGGGCAATCAGCCCCAGCATTTT,CASSEGTGGDLGNQPQHF
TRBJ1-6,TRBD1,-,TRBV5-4,TGTGCCAGCAGACGAGGGACAGGGGATAATTCACCCCTCCACTTT,CASRRGTGDNSPLHF
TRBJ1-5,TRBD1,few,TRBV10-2,TGCGCCAGCTGTAGAACAGGGGGCGATCAGCCCCAGCATTTT,CASCRTGGDQPQHF